Below are 15 T cell receptor beta chains sequenced from a single sample in a study of beta chain features in type 1 diabetes. Reverse transcribing all isolated RNA meant expressed TCRB transcripts were sequenced. Sequenced by immunoSEQ multiplex PCR; TCRdb stores in-frame clones only, minus some. The data contain roughly 150,000 clones, over 7.5% of them singletons. Material: central memory CD4+ T cells from blood. These receptors all come from a man between 18 and 29 years old in good health.

This clone was counted many times. The chain is built from TRBV7-9 and TRBJ1-1, with D possibly matching TRBD1 (5 bases). The CDR3 runs 16 residues. Germline CDR1 is SEHNR and CDR2 is FQNEAQ (reference sequence). V dropped 3 bases and J dropped 0 bases, with 14 bases sitting between them. The CDR3 bases are TGTGCCAGCAGCTTTTTGACAGCATCTATGAACACTGAAGCTTTCTTT. It yields the protein CASSFLTASMNTEAFF.

A few counts support this clone. The V and J genes are TRBV5-6 and TRBJ2-5; 7 bases line up with TRBD2. Per the germline V gene, CDR1 is SGHDT and CDR2 is YYEEEE. The CDR3 is 14 residues long. Trimming cost V 4 bases and J 3 bases; bases outside gene matches: 6. In DNA, the CDR3 is TGTGCCAGCAGCCGATTGGGGGGGGAAGAGACCCAGTACTTC. It yields the protein CASSRLGGEETQYF.

This clone was seen a few times. The chain employs TRBV11-2 and TRBJ2-1; D may be TRBD2 (6 bases). The V gene lost 4 bases and the J gene lost 4 bases, with 20 bases spanning the gap. This CDR3 is 17 amino acids long. Germline CDR1 reads SGHAT; CDR2 reads FQNNGV. The DNA for the CDR3 is TGTGCCAGCAGCTCCCGGCCCGGGAGTTCGGGTTACAATGAGCAGTTCTTC. This sequence encodes CASSSRPGSSGYNEQFF.

The genes are TRBV14 and TRBJ1-2; 7 nucleotides line up with TRBD1. The junction had 5 bases not matched to a gene; V was cut back by 4 bases and J by 6 bases. The germline V gene encodes CDR1 SGHDN and CDR2 FVKESK. This CDR3 has 13 amino acids. CDR3: CASSPRQGDGYTF. The CDR3 region has the DNA TGTGCCAGCAGCCCCAGACAGGGCGATGGCTACACCTTC.

V and J are TRBV29-1 and TRBJ2-5; a possible D gene is TRBD1 (5 bases). CDR1 and CDR2 from the germline V gene are SQVTM and ANQGSEA. Trimming shortened V by 4 bases and J by 8 bases, and 11 bases separated the two germline ends. The CDR3 totals 11 residues. For the CDR3, the DNA is TGCAGCGTTGGGACACAGCAAACCCAGTACTTC. Amino acid sequence: CSVGTQQTQYF.

This clone was picked up many times. The chain has TRBV30 and TRBJ2-1; D possibly corresponds to TRBD2 (6 bases). With 0 bases removed from V and 10 bases from J, the gap between germline ends came to 19 bases. This CDR3 has 15 amino acids. The V gene's germline CDR1 is GTSNPN and CDR2 SVGIG (reference sequence). The CDR3 sequence: CAWSVGGSVAGEQFF. In DNA form, the CDR3 reads TGTGCCTGGAGTGTAGGAGGGAGTGTCGCGGGGGAGCAGTTCTTC.

This chain uses TRBV28 with TRBJ1-6; perhaps TRBD1 as D (6 bases). V was trimmed by 4 bases and J by 10 bases, leaving 14 bases between them. The CDR3 loop spans 14 amino acids. Germline assignment: CDR1 MDHEN and CDR2 SYDVKM. CDR3 in amino acids: CASSSQTGRSPLHF. The CDR3 DNA reads as TGTGCCAGCAGTTCCCAGACAGGTAGATCACCCCTCCACTTT.

The rearrangement links TRBV6-6 to TRBJ2-5; 7 positions match TRBD1. The CDR3 has 15 residues. Germline CDR1 and CDR2: MNHNY and SVGAGI (reference sequence). V lost 0 bases and J lost 2; bases outside the gene matches: 3. The DNA of the CDR3 is TGTGCCAGCAGTTACTCGATGACAGGGCAAGAGACCCAGTACTTC. Its translation: CASSYSMTGQETQYF.

This clone has more than one count but fewer than ten. The V and J genes are TRBV6-1 and TRBJ1-4, with 8 bases aligning to TRBD1. Germline CDR1 MNHNS, CDR2 SASEGT. V shed 6 bases and J 8 bases; nucleotides not matched to a gene: 2. This CDR3 region has 12 residues. The CDR3: CASRGQGEKLFF. For the CDR3, the DNA is TGTGCCAGCAGAGGACAGGGAGAAAAACTGTTTTTT.

At least ten counts were recorded for this clone. This chain joins TRBV7-3 and TRBJ2-1, with 14 bases that match TRBD2. CDR1 is SGHTA, CDR2 FQGTGA, per germline. J gave up 10 bases and V 5 bases, and 7 bases lay outside the gene matches. The CDR3 extends over 15 amino acids. CDR3 sequence (DNA): TGTGCCAGCAGCCCACGACTAGCGGGAGGGGAGGAGCAGTTCTTC. Protein product: CASSPRLAGGEEQFF.

The J gene is TRBJ1-2, the V gene TRBV15, with D possibly matching TRBD1 (6 bases). The V gene's germline CDR1 is LNHNV and CDR2 YYDKDF (reference sequence). The ends were cut back, 0 bases at V and 6 bases at J, with 20 bases in the middle. The CDR3 is 17 residues long. The CDR3 sequence: CATSRDQRDTFGNGYTF. DNA of the CDR3: TGTGCCACCAGCAGAGATCAAAGGGACACGTTCGGAAATGGCTACACCTTC.

Notes on this clone: The junction differs from germline at one of its ends, possibly a read error. J is TRBJ2-5 and V is TRBV7-7; D is possibly TRBD2 (5 bases). The CDR3 contains 14 residues. Looked up from germline, CDR1 is SSHAT and CDR2 is FNYEAQ (reference sequence). The DNA for the CDR3 is TGTGCTAGCAGCCACAATACGGGACAAGAGACCCAGTACTTC. Residues: CASSHNTGQETQYF.

The chain has TRBV4-1 and TRBJ2-3, with TRBD1 as a possible D gene (6 bases). There are 15 residues in the CDR3. Germline-derived CDR1 and CDR2 are MGHRA and YSYEKL. V shed 2 bases and J shed 3 bases, with 12 bases lying between them. The CDR3 region is CASSQFSGATDTQYF. As DNA, the CDR3 is TGCGCCAGCAGCCAATTCTCAGGGGCGACAGATACGCAGTATTTT.

Comment on this clone: Other DNA sequences in the same sample also yield this CDR3. J is TRBJ1-1 and V is TRBV30; 9 nucleotides align to TRBD1. J gave up 12 bases and V 3 bases, and 5 bases lay outside the gene matches. The CDR3 loop spans 11 amino acids. Germline CDR1 reads GTSNPN; CDR2 reads SVGIG (reference sequence). The CDR3: CAWRGQGGTFF. For the CDR3, the DNA is TGTGCCTGGAGGGGACAGGGTGGAACTTTCTTT.

This clone was seen a few times. This chain links TRBV9 with TRBJ2-7, with 9 bases aligning to TRBD1. Trimming cost V 4 bases and J 7 bases; bases outside gene matches: 9. Looked up from germline, CDR1 is SGDLS and CDR2 is YYNGEE. CDR3 length: 14 residues. CDR3 DNA sequence: TGTGCCAGCAGCCCCCGGGACAGGGCGGGAGAGCAGTACTTC. Protein: CASSPRDRAGEQYF.